This is a list of T cell receptor beta chains from one sample in a study of regulatory T cells in long-lasting Graves disease. TCRdb analysed the multiplex PCR reads with MiXCR anew, one entry per CDR3 protein. The data contain 310,000 or so distinct CDR3 sequences, under 25% of them singletons. The sample consisted of peripheral blood mononuclear cells (PBMCs), taken when the disease was refractory, from a patient treated with antithyroid drugs. The origin of the receptors is a female donor with Graves disease. Each CDR3 is given with its conserved first and last residue. Each record gives: D gene, V gene, clone size, J gene, CDR3 protein, CDR3 DNA. The D gene is left open where the match is weak. Clone size is shown for a subset of rows, as once, few, many or a class of expanded clone.

d_call: NA; v_call: TRBV27; clone_size: NA; j_call: TRBJ2-2; cdr3_aa: CASSLLAGGNTGELFF; cdr3_nt: TGTGCCAGCAGTTTATTGGCTGGGGGAAACACCGGGGAGCTGTTTTTT
d_call: NA; v_call: TRBV15; clone_size: many; j_call: TRBJ2-4; cdr3_aa: CATSRVILGAKNIQYF; cdr3_nt: TGTGCCACCAGCAGAGTCATTTTGGGAGCCAAAAACATTCAGTACTTC
d_call: NA; v_call: TRBV3-1; clone_size: many; j_call: TRBJ2-7; cdr3_aa: CASSQEAPSYEQYF; cdr3_nt: TGTGCCAGCAGCCAAGAAGCACCGAGCTACGAGCAGTACTTC
d_call: NA; v_call: TRBV6-5; clone_size: many; j_call: TRBJ1-2; cdr3_aa: CASSYSGAGKGYTF; cdr3_nt: TGTGCCAGCAGTTACTCCGGCGCAGGGAAGGGCTACACCTTC
d_call: NA; v_call: TRBV9; clone_size: NA; j_call: TRBJ2-2; cdr3_aa: CASSQAGRTGELFF; cdr3_nt: TGTGCCAGCAGCCAGGCAGGGAGGACCGGGGAGCTGTTTTTT
d_call: NA; v_call: TRBV5-6; clone_size: few; j_call: TRBJ1-1; cdr3_aa: CASSLGASNTEAFF; cdr3_nt: TGTGCCAGCAGCTTGGGGGCTTCAAACACTGAAGCTTTCTTT
d_call: TRBD2; v_call: TRBV6-1; clone_size: NA; j_call: TRBJ2-1; cdr3_aa: CASTHGSGGVSNEQFF; cdr3_nt: TGTGCCAGCACCCACGGGAGCGGGGGGGTTTCAAATGAGCAGTTCTTC
d_call: NA; v_call: TRBV12-5; clone_size: NA; j_call: TRBJ1-1; cdr3_aa: CASGLGTGNTEAFF; cdr3_nt: TGTGCTAGTGGTTTGGGGACGGGGAACACTGAAGCTTTCTTT
d_call: NA; v_call: TRBV28; clone_size: many; j_call: TRBJ1-1; cdr3_aa: CASSLDLAEAFF; cdr3_nt: TGTGCCAGCAGTTTAGATCTTGCTGAAGCTTTCTTT
d_call: NA; v_call: TRBV12-3/TRBV12-4; clone_size: few; j_call: TRBJ2-3; cdr3_aa: CASSFGTYNTDTQYF; cdr3_nt: TGTGCCAGCAGTTTCGGGACATATAACACAGATACGCAGTATTTT
d_call: NA; v_call: TRBV28; clone_size: many; j_call: TRBJ2-2; cdr3_aa: CASSPVGELFF; cdr3_nt: TGTGCCAGCAGTCCCGTTGGGGAGCTGTTTTTT
d_call: NA; v_call: TRBV20-1; clone_size: NA; j_call: TRBJ2-7; cdr3_aa: CSARDLELNYEQYF; cdr3_nt: TGCAGTGCTAGAGATTTGGAACTAAATTACGAGCAGTACTTC
d_call: NA; v_call: TRBV28; clone_size: many; j_call: TRBJ1-5; cdr3_aa: CAGRHNQPQHF; cdr3_nt: TGTGCCGGACGACACAATCAGCCCCAGCATTTT
d_call: NA; v_call: TRBV6-2/TRBV6-3; clone_size: NA; j_call: TRBJ1-1; cdr3_aa: CASSYLAAGEAFF; cdr3_nt: TGTGCCAGCAGTTACTTGGCAGCGGGTGAAGCTTTCTTT
d_call: TRBD2; v_call: TRBV5-4; clone_size: few; j_call: TRBJ2-3; cdr3_aa: CASSAGLAGGPGYF; cdr3_nt: TGTGCCAGCAGCGCGGGACTAGCGGGAGGGCCGGGGTATTTT
d_call: NA; v_call: TRBV7-6; clone_size: NA; j_call: TRBJ1-1; cdr3_aa: CASSQRLGLTNTEAFF; cdr3_nt: TGTGCCAGCAGCCAACGATTAGGGCTTACGAACACTGAAGCTTTCTTT
d_call: TRBD2; v_call: TRBV6-1; clone_size: few; j_call: TRBJ2-7; cdr3_aa: CASGTSGRQYF; cdr3_nt: TGTGCCAGCGGAACTAGCGGGAGGCAGTACTTC
d_call: NA; v_call: TRBV7-2; clone_size: NA; j_call: TRBJ1-4; cdr3_aa: CASSLVRDRNEKLFF; cdr3_nt: TGTGCCAGCAGCTTAGTCCGGGACCGAAATGAAAAACTGTTTTTT
d_call: NA; v_call: TRBV6-1; clone_size: few; j_call: TRBJ1-5; cdr3_aa: CASSGTRSNQPQHF; cdr3_nt: TGTGCCAGCAGTGGGACTCGTAGCAATCAGCCCCAGCATTTT
d_call: NA; v_call: TRBV5-1; clone_size: many; j_call: TRBJ2-2; cdr3_aa: CASNQNTGELFF; cdr3_nt: TGCGCCAGCAACCAGAACACCGGGGAGCTGTTTTTT
d_call: NA; v_call: TRBV7-2; clone_size: many; j_call: TRBJ1-2; cdr3_aa: CASSLWGLNYGYTF; cdr3_nt: TGTGCCAGCAGCTTATGGGGGCTAAACTATGGCTACACCTTC
d_call: NA; v_call: TRBV13; clone_size: many; j_call: TRBJ1-2; cdr3_aa: CASSPRSGRDYGYTF; cdr3_nt: TGTGCCAGCAGCCCCCGTAGTGGGAGGGACTATGGCTACACCTTC
d_call: NA; v_call: TRBV9; clone_size: NA; j_call: TRBJ2-7; cdr3_aa: CASSASGLPNSYEQYF; cdr3_nt: TGTGCCAGCAGCGCGTCGGGACTGCCTAACTCCTACGAGCAGTACTTC
d_call: TRBD1; v_call: TRBV4-1; clone_size: NA; j_call: TRBJ2-2; cdr3_aa: CASSLRDRSGNTGELFF; cdr3_nt: TGCGCCAGCAGCCTCCGGGACAGGTCCGGGAACACCGGGGAGCTGTTTTTT
d_call: NA; v_call: TRBV9; clone_size: few; j_call: TRBJ1-3; cdr3_aa: CASSGSGSGNTIYF; cdr3_nt: TGTGCCAGCAGCGGTTCGGGCTCTGGAAACACCATATATTTT
d_call: NA; v_call: TRBV7-9; clone_size: NA; j_call: TRBJ2-7; cdr3_aa: CASSGGTDSSYEQYF; cdr3_nt: TGTGCCAGCAGCGGAGGGACTGACAGCTCCTACGAGCAGTACTTC
d_call: NA; v_call: TRBV28; clone_size: many; j_call: TRBJ2-7; cdr3_aa: CASIGRAGEQYF; cdr3_nt: TGTGCCAGCATAGGGCGCGCCGGTGAGCAGTACTTC
d_call: NA; v_call: TRBV20-1; clone_size: NA; j_call: TRBJ2-7; cdr3_aa: CSARTPGGNYEQYF; cdr3_nt: TGCAGTGCTAGAACCCCCGGGGGCAACTACGAGCAGTACTTC
d_call: TRBD1; v_call: TRBV27; clone_size: many; j_call: TRBJ1-1; cdr3_aa: CASSSPFRGGTEAFF; cdr3_nt: TGTGCCAGCAGTTCACCATTCAGGGGGGGGACTGAAGCTTTCTTT
d_call: TRBD1; v_call: TRBV12-3/TRBV12-4; clone_size: many; j_call: TRBJ2-7; cdr3_aa: CASRWDRGFGEQYF; cdr3_nt: TGTGCCAGCAGATGGGACAGGGGGTTCGGCGAGCAGTACTTC
d_call: NA; v_call: TRBV29-1; clone_size: few; j_call: TRBJ1-1; cdr3_aa: CSTRTAGDTEAFF; cdr3_nt: TGCAGCACAAGGACAGCGGGGGACACTGAAGCTTTCTTT
d_call: TRBD1; v_call: TRBV11-2; clone_size: many; j_call: TRBJ1-4; cdr3_aa: CASSSAGQGGEKLFF; cdr3_nt: TGTGCCAGCAGCTCAGCAGGACAGGGAGGTGAAAAACTGTTTTTT
d_call: NA; v_call: TRBV2; clone_size: many; j_call: TRBJ2-2; cdr3_aa: CASSLGTPGTGELFF; cdr3_nt: TGTGCCAGCAGTCTCGGGACCCCCGGGACCGGGGAGCTGTTTTTT
d_call: TRBD1; v_call: TRBV27; clone_size: few; j_call: TRBJ1-5; cdr3_aa: CASRRWTGGSSNQPQHF; cdr3_nt: TGTGCCAGCAGGAGGTGGACAGGGGGTTCGAGCAATCAGCCCCAGCATTTT
d_call: TRBD1; v_call: TRBV11-2; clone_size: NA; j_call: TRBJ1-3; cdr3_aa: CASSLTGGLTGSGNTIYF; cdr3_nt: TGTGCCAGCAGCTTAACAGGGGGCCTGACTGGCTCTGGAAACACCATATATTTT
d_call: NA; v_call: TRBV7-9; clone_size: many; j_call: TRBJ2-2; cdr3_aa: CASSLPAAGLGGELFF; cdr3_nt: TGTGCCAGCAGCTTACCCGCAGCAGGGCTTGGCGGGGAGCTGTTTTTT
d_call: TRBD1; v_call: TRBV6-1; clone_size: many; j_call: TRBJ1-1; cdr3_aa: CASTPGQTNTEAFF; cdr3_nt: TGTGCCAGCACCCCGGGACAGACGAACACTGAAGCTTTCTTT
d_call: NA; v_call: TRBV15; clone_size: NA; j_call: TRBJ2-5; cdr3_aa: CATSMGRRETQYF; cdr3_nt: TGTGCCACCAGCATGGGCAGGCGAGAGACCCAGTACTTC
d_call: TRBD1; v_call: TRBV29-1; clone_size: NA; j_call: TRBJ1-4; cdr3_aa: CSVPGQGNEKLFF; cdr3_nt: TGCAGCGTGCCGGGACAGGGTAATGAAAAACTGTTTTTT
d_call: TRBD2; v_call: TRBV28; clone_size: few; j_call: TRBJ2-1; cdr3_aa: CASSLEREWNNEQFF; cdr3_nt: TGTGCCAGCAGTTTAGAGCGGGAGTGGAACAATGAGCAGTTCTTC
d_call: TRBD1; v_call: TRBV10-3; clone_size: few; j_call: TRBJ1-2; cdr3_aa: CAISEVGQGQGYTF; cdr3_nt: TGTGCCATCAGTGAGGTCGGACAGGGGCAAGGCTACACCTTC
d_call: TRBD2; v_call: TRBV6-5; clone_size: many; j_call: TRBJ2-7; cdr3_aa: CASSYGVRLAEYYEQYF; cdr3_nt: TGTGCCAGCAGTTACGGAGTTCGGCTAGCGGAATACTACGAGCAGTACTTC
d_call: TRBD1; v_call: TRBV9; clone_size: NA; j_call: TRBJ1-5; cdr3_aa: CASSVSRGGQGPRFLPQHF; cdr3_nt: TGTGCCAGCAGCGTCAGCCGGGGAGGACAGGGACCGCGATTTCTGCCCCAGCATTTT
d_call: TRBD2; v_call: TRBV27; clone_size: many; j_call: TRBJ2-7; cdr3_aa: CASSPLSGLAQYEQYF; cdr3_nt: TGTGCCAGCAGTCCGTTATCAGGACTAGCCCAATACGAGCAGTACTTC
d_call: TRBD1; v_call: TRBV6-1; clone_size: NA; j_call: TRBJ2-7; cdr3_aa: CASSEGGSGTVYEQYF; cdr3_nt: TGTGCCAGCAGTGAAGGGGGATCCGGGACAGTTTACGAGCAGTACTTC
d_call: NA; v_call: TRBV20-1; clone_size: NA; j_call: TRBJ2-3; cdr3_aa: CSARDALETTDTQYF; cdr3_nt: TGCAGTGCTAGAGATGCCCTCGAGACCACAGATACGCAGTATTTT
d_call: TRBD2; v_call: TRBV10-3; clone_size: NA; j_call: TRBJ2-1; cdr3_aa: CATSGLAGGNEQFF; cdr3_nt: TGTGCCACCTCCGGACTAGCGGGAGGCAATGAGCAGTTCTTC
d_call: NA; v_call: TRBV7-2; clone_size: NA; j_call: TRBJ2-7; cdr3_aa: CASSLGQPPNPYEQYF; cdr3_nt: TGTGCCAGCAGCCTGGGTCAGCCGCCGAATCCCTACGAGCAGTACTTC
d_call: NA; v_call: TRBV5-6; clone_size: NA; j_call: TRBJ2-1; cdr3_aa: CASSLWSVAFSYNEQFF; cdr3_nt: TGTGCCAGCAGCTTGTGGTCGGTAGCCTTTTCCTACAATGAGCAGTTCTTC
d_call: NA; v_call: TRBV12-3/TRBV12-4; clone_size: many; j_call: TRBJ2-7; cdr3_aa: CASSLQRSYEQYF; cdr3_nt: TGTGCCAGCAGTTTGCAGCGATCCTACGAGCAGTACTTC
d_call: TRBD2; v_call: TRBV11-2; clone_size: few; j_call: TRBJ2-7; cdr3_aa: CASSSLTSPDPYEQYF; cdr3_nt: TGTGCCAGCAGCTCCCTGACTAGCCCAGATCCATACGAGCAGTACTTC
d_call: TRBD2; v_call: TRBV15; clone_size: NA; j_call: TRBJ2-7; cdr3_aa: CATSRDVSGLAGVHEQCF; cdr3_nt: TGTGCCACCAGCAGAGATGTGTCAGGACTAGCGGGAGTTCACGAGCAGTGCTTC